This TCR beta chain was profiled in a study of T cell clonality in common variable immunodeficiency (dated by TCRdb to between 2015 and 2017). Both CVID patients and healthy controls were predominantly of Caucasian heritage. Heparinized peripheral whole blood samples of about 5 to 8 ml were collected from each donor. Genomic DNA from adults with common variable immune deficiency (CVID) and from healthy adult controls was used for sequencing of TCRbeta CDR3 repertoires. The control group was made up of roughly 22 healthy adult volunteers (about ten male and 12 female) whose ages ranged from about 20 to 66 years, with a mean age of approximately 35. Diluted blood was density-centrifuged over Hypaque 1077 or Ficoll-Paque to isolate peripheral blood mononuclear cells. Unsorted mononuclear cells served as the source of genomic DNA, which was extracted either by Qiagen column purification or by a centrifugation-based method.

What the study reported, not specific to this receptor: Compared with healthy controls, CVID subjects showed increased TCRbeta clonality (t-test p = 0.018), a feature most characteristic of about a third of subjects. It was noted by the authors that sequencing of the repertoires of T cell subpopulations would be needed to clarify the cause of the increased clonality in CVID. Differences among patients in the CVID cohort limited the correlations between repertoire features and clinical complications. Even though DNA input was equal, the average per sample came to 82,000 or so unique sequences for controls compared with about 30,000 for CVID samples. Fewer TCRbeta clones were shared among CVID subjects than among healthy controls (p < 0.0001). CVID TCRbeta sequences reportedly showed fewer deletions and N-nucleotide insertions and lacked highly modified clones with 13 or more V deletions.

The CDR3 covers 12 residues, taking in both the cysteine and the phenylalanine. The 27 bases shown cover part of the CDR3, and their frame starts at base 1. The CDR1 and CDR2 encoded by the germline V gene (reference sequence) are DFQATT and SNEGSKA. The germline ends are 10 bases apart after V is trimmed by 3 bases and J by 7 bases. This clone was counted at least ten times. Its antigen target is currently unknown. The CDR3 goes on 3 residues after the read ends, and that part is filled in from the germline J gene. For sequencing, equivalent amounts of genomic DNA were input from CVID and control samples. For every sample, a 60 bp segment covering the rearranged TCRbeta CDR3 region was amplified and then sequenced. The immunoSEQ assay, a bias-corrected multiplex PCR combined with high-throughput sequencing, was used to amplify TCRbeta. The original pipeline was this. Each unique nucleotide sequence was treated as a clone and annotated with V, D and J genes, copy number and frequency. Sequences were labeled productive if in frame, and non-productive if out of frame or containing stop codons. Clonality was calculated from Shannon's entropy as previously described. The predicted amino acid sequences of productive clones were used to derive mean CDR3 Kyte-Doolittle hydropathy. Hierarchical clustering of scaled V gene usage was performed with the R hclust function using Manhattan distance and complete linkage. Sharing of clones by CDR3 amino acid sequence was evaluated by resampling 12 repertoires per group over 100 rounds. Repertoires were searched for approximately 70 published EBV-specific and around 240 published CMV-specific TCRbeta sequences. A couple of CVID samples yielding fewer than 10,000 sequences were excluded from analysis, leaving approximately 40 CVID repertoires. TCRdb carries this immuneACCESS record with in-frame sequences only. Its versions omit some clonotypes, under half of them owing to an unresolved V gene in the studies checked, with the rest unexplained. D and trimming come from the DNA, and the V and J calls and clone size come from that table. The table records approximately 81,000 clones for this sample, and not one of them appears only once. Under 1% of the sample belongs to the ten largest clones.

The chain employs TRBV20-1 and TRBJ1-5, with no confidently assigned D gene. The sample comprised peripheral blood mononuclear cells. The receptor's source is a person aged 18 to 69 in good health. CDR3 DNA (partial): TGCAGTGCTAGCGGACTCGGGCAGCCC. It is translated as CSASGLGQP. The whole CDR3 sequence reads CSASGLGQPQHF.